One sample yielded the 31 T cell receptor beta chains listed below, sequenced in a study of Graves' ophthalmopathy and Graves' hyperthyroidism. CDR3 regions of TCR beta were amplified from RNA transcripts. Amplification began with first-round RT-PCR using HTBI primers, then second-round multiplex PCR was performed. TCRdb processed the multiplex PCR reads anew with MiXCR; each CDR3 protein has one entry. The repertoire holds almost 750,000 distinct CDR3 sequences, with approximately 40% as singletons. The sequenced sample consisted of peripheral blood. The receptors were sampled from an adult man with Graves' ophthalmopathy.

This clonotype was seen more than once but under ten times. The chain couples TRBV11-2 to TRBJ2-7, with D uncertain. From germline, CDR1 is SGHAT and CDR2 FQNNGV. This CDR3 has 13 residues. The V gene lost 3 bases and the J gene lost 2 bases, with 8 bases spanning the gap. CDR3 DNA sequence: TGTGCCAGCAGCTTTCTATCAACCTACGAGCAGTACTTC. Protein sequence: CASSFLSTYEQYF.

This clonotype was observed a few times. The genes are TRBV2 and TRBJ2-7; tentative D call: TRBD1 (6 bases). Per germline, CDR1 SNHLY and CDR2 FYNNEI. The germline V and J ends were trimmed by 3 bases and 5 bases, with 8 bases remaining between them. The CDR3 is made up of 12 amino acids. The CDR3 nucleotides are TGTGCCAGCAGTGACACAGGGAACGAGCAGTACTTC. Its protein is CASSDTGNEQYF.

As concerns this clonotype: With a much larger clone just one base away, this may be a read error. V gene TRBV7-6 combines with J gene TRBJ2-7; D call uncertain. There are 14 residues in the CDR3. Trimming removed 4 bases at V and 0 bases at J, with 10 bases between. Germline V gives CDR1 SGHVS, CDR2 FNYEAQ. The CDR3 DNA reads TGTGCCAGCAGCTCCGCCAATCCCTCCTACGAGCAGTACTTC. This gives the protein CASSSANPSYEQYF.

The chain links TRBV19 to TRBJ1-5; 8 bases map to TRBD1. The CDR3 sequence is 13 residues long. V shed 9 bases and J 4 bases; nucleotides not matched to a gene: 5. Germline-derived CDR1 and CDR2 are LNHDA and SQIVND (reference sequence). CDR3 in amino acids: CASVRQGNQPQHF. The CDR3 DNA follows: TGTGCCAGCGTTAGACAGGGGAATCAGCCCCAGCATTTT.

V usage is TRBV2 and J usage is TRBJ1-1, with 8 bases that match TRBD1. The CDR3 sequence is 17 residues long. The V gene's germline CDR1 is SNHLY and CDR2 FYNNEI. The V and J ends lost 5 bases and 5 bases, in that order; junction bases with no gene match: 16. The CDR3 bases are TGTGCCAGCAGTCCTAGGCCCTTCCAGGGGGCGAGTACTGAAGCTTTCTTT. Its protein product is CASSPRPFQGASTEAFF.

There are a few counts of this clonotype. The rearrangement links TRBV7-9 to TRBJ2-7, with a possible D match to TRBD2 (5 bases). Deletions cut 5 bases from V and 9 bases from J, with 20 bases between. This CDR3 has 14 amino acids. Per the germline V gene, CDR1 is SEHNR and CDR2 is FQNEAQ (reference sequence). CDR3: CASSPGPEVPRQYF. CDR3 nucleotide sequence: TGTGCCAGCAGCCCCGGGCCGGAGGTTCCTAGGCAGTACTTC.

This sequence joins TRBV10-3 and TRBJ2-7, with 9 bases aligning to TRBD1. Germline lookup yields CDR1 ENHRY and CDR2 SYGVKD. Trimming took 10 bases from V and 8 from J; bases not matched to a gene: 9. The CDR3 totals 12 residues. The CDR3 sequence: CASRGQGTQQYF. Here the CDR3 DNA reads TGTGCCAGCAGGGGACAGGGAACTCAGCAGTACTTC.

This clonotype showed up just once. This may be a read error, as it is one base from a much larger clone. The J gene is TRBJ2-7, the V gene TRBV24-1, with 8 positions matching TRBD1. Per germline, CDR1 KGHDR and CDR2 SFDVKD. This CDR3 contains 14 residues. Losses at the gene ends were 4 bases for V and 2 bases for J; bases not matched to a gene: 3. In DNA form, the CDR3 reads TGTGCCACCAGTGACCAGGGGGCAGCCTACGAGCAGTACTTC. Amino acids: CATSDQGAAYEQYF.

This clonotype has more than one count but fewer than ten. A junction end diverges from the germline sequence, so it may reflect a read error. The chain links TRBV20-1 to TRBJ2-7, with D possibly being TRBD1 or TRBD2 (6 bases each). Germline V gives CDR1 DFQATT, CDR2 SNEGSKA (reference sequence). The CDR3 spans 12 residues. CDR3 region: CSAADLRGTQIF. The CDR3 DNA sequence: TGCAGTGCTGCAGACCTAAGGGGGACTCAGATCTTC.

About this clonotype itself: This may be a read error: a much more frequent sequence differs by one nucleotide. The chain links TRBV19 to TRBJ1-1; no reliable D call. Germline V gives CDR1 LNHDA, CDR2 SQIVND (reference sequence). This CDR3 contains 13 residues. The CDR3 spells CAGSISENTEAFF. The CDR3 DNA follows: TGTGCCGGTAGTATTTCAGAGAACACTGAAGCTTTCTTT.

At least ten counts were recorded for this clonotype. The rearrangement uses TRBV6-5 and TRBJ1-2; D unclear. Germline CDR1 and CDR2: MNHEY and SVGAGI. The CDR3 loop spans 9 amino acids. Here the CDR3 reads CPPRSGYTF. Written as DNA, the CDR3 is TGTCCCCCCCGGAGTGGCTACACCTTC.

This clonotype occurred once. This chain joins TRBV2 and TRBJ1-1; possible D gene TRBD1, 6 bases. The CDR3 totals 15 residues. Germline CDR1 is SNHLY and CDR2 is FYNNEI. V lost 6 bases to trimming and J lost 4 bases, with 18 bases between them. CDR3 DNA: TGTGCCAGCAGCACACACAGGGACGGGGGCACTGAAGCTTTCTTT. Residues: CASSTHRDGGTEAFF.

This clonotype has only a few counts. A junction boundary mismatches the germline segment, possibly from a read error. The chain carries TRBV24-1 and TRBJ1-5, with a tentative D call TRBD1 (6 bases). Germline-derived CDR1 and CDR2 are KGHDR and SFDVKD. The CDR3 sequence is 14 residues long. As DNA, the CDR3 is TGTGCCAGCAGTATTAGGGGGAACAATCAGCCCCAGCATTTT. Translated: CASSIRGNNQPQHF.

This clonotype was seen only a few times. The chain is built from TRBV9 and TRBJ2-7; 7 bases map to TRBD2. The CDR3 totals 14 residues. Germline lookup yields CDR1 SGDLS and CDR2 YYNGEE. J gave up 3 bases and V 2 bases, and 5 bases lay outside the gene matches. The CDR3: CASSVLADFYEQYF. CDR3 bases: TGTGCCAGCAGCGTTCTAGCGGACTTCTACGAGCAGTACTTC.

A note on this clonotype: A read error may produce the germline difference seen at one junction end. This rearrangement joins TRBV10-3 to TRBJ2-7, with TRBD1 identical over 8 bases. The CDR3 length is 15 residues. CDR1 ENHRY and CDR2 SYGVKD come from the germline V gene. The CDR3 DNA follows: TGTGCCAGCAGTGAAGAGGTACAGGGGGTTTACGAGCAGTACTTC. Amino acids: CASSEEVQGVYEQYF.

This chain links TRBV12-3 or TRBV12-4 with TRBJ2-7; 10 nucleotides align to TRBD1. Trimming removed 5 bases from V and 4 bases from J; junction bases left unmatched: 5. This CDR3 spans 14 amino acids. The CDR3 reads CASSVTGGQYEQYF. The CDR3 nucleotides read TGTGCCAGCAGTGTGACAGGGGGCCAGTACGAGCAGTACTTC.

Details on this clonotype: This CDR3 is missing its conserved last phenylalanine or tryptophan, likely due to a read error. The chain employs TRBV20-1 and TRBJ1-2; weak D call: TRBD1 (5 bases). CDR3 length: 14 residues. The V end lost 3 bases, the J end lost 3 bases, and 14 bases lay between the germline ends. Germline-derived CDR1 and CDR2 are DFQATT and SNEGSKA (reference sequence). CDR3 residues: CSARGRAGYYGYTS. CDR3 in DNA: TGCAGTGCTAGGGGCAGGGCAGGTTACTATGGCTACACCTCC.

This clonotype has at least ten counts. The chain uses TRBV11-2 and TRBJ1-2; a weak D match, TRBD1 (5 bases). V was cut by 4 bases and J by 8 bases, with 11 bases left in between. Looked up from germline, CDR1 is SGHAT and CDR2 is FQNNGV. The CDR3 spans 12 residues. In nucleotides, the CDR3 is TGTGCCAGCAGCTGGGGCGTGGAAGGCTACACCTTC. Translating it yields CASSWGVEGYTF.

CDR3 nucleotides: TGCGCCAGCAGTGAGTCGATTGGATTAGGTGAAAAACTGTTTTTT. This sequence encodes CASSESIGLGEKLFF. J is TRBJ1-4 and V is TRBV10-2; D unresolved. Germline CDR1 reads WSHSY; CDR2 reads SAAADI. This CDR3 is built from 15 residues. Trimming shortened V by 0 bases and J by 7 bases, and 12 bases separated the two germline ends.

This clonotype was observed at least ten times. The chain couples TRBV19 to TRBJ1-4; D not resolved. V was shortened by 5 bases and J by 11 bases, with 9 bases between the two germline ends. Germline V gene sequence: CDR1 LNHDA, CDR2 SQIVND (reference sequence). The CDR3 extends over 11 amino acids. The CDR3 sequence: CASSSTWKLFF. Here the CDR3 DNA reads TGTGCCAGTAGTTCGACGTGGAAACTGTTTTTT.

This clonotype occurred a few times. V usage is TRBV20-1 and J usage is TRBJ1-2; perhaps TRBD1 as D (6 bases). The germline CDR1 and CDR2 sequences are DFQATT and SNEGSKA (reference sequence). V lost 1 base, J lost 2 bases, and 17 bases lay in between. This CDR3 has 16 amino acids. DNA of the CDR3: TGCAGTGCTAGAGGCCCCACAGGGTTGGAAAACTATGGCTACACCTTC. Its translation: CSARGPTGLENYGYTF.

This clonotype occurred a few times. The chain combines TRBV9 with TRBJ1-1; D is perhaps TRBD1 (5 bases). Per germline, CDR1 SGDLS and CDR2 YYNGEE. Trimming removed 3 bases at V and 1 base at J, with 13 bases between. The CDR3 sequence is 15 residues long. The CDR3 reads CASSASGGPNTEAFF. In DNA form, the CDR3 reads TGTGCCAGCAGCGCCTCCGGGGGACCGAACACTGAAGCTTTCTTT.

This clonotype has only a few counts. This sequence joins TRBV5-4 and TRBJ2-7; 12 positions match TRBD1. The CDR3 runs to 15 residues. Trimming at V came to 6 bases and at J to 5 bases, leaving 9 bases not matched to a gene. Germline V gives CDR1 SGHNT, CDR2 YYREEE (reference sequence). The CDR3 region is CASTRDRDRGHEQYF. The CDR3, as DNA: TGTGCCAGCACCCGAGACCGGGACAGGGGGCACGAGCAGTACTTC.

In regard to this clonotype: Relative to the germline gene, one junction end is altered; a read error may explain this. CDR3 nucleotides: TGTGCCAGCAGTTTAGGAGGCAGGTATAATCAGCCCCAGCATTTT. The encoded protein is CASSLGGRYNQPQHF. This chain links TRBV24-1 with TRBJ1-5; D is ambiguous. The CDR3 spans 15 residues. Germline V lookup: CDR1 KGHDR, CDR2 SFDVKD.

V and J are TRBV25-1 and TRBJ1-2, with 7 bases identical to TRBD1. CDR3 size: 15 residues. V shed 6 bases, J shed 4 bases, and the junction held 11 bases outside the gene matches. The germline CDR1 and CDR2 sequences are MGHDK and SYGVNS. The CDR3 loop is CASRPTGFQGYGYTF. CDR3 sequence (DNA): TGTGCCAGCAGGCCGACAGGGTTTCAGGGCTATGGCTACACCTTC.

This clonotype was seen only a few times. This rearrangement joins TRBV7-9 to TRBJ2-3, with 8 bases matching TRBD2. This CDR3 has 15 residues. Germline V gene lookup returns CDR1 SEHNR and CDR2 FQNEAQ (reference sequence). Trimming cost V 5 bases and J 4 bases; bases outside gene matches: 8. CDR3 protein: CASSMTSVPSDTQYF. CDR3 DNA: TGTGCCAGCAGCATGACTAGCGTGCCTTCAGATACGCAGTATTTT. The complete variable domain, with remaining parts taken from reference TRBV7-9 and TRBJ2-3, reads DTGVSQNPRHKITKRGQNVTFRCDPISEHNRLYWYRQTLGQGPEFLTYFQNEAQLEKSRLLSDRFSAERPKGSFSTLEIQRTEQGDSAMYLCASSMTSVPSDTQYFGPGTRLTVL.

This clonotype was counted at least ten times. The CDR3 sequence: CASSPSDRDGSPLHF. DNA of the CDR3: TGTGCCAGCAGCCCGTCGGACAGGGACGGTTCACCCCTCCACTTT. V and J are TRBV5-6 and TRBJ1-6; 8 nucleotides match TRBD1. This CDR3 has 15 residues. Germline V gives CDR1 SGHDT, CDR2 YYEEEE. V dropped 4 bases and J dropped 9; count of bases not matched to a gene: 9.

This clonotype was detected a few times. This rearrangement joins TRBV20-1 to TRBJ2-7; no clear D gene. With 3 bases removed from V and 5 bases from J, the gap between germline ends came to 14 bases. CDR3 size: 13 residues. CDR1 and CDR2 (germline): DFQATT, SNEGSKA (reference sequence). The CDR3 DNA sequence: TGCAGTGCTAGGATTATGGGGAAGGACGAGCAGTACTTC. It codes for CSARIMGKDEQYF.

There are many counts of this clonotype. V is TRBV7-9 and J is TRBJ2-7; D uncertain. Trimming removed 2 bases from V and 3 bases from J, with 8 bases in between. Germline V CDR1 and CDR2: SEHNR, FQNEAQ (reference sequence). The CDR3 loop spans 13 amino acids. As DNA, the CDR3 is TGTGCCAGCAGCTTACGGGCAGACTACGAGCAGTACTTC. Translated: CASSLRADYEQYF.

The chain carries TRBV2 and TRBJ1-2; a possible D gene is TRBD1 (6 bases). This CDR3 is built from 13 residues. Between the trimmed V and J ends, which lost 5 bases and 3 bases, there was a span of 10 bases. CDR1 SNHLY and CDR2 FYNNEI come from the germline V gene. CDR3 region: CASSTGWDYGYTF. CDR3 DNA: TGTGCCAGCAGTACAGGGTGGGACTATGGCTACACCTTC.

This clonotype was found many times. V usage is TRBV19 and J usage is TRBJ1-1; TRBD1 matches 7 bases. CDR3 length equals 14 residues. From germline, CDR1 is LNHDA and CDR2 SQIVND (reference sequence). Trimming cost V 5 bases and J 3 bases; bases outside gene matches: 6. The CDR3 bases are TGTGCCAGTAGTTTGAACAGGGGAGACACTGAAGCTTTCTTT. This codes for CASSLNRGDTEAFF.